A single sample is the source of the 27 T cell receptor beta chains below, sequenced in a study of identifying expanded T cells in peripheral blood. Some clones are missing from TCRdb's copy, which holds only in-frame ones; the method was immunoSEQ multiplex PCR. The table lists 80,000 to 90,000 clones, about 88% of them singletons. The sequenced material came from blood. Receptor source: a person aged 18 to 70 in good health.

The rearrangement uses TRBV29-1 and TRBJ2-1; 9 bases line up with TRBD2. Trimming at V came to 6 bases and at J to 6 bases, leaving 21 bases not matched to a gene. This CDR3 region has 18 residues. Germline assignment: CDR1 SQVTM and CDR2 ANQGSEA. This CDR3 is CSVPPTAPLAGSPNEQFF. The CDR3 DNA reads TGCAGCGTCCCCCCGACGGCCCCGCTAGCGGGGAGCCCCAATGAGCAGTTCTTC.

This chain uses TRBV6-5 with TRBJ2-3; a possible D gene is TRBD1 (5 bases). V lost 8 bases and J 2 bases, leaving 14 bases between the germline ends. CDR1 and CDR2 (germline): MNHEY, SVGAGI. The CDR3 has 14 amino acids. The CDR3 protein is CASGAYIATDTQYF. The CDR3 coding sequence is TGTGCCAGCGGGGCGTATATTGCCACAGATACGCAGTATTTT.

The chain uses TRBV2 and TRBJ1-4; D is unresolved. V lost 6 bases and J lost 4, with 9 bases in between. The CDR3 length is 13 residues. The V gene's germline CDR1 is SNHLY and CDR2 FYNNEI. CDR3 protein: CASRGGYNEKLFF. DNA for the CDR3: TGTGCCAGCAGAGGCGGGTATAATGAAAAACTGTTTTTT.

This chain connects TRBV2 to TRBJ2-1; 8 bases fit TRBD2. Per germline, CDR1 SNHLY and CDR2 FYNNEI. CDR3 size: 15 residues. V was pared by 7 bases and J by 8 bases, with 13 bases of the junction left unmatched. CDR3 nucleotide sequence: TGTGCCAGCACTGGGGTTAGCGGGGTATTTCATGAGCAGTTCTTC. Protein: CASTGVSGVFHEQFF.

The chain employs TRBV7-9 and TRBJ2-3; D is ambiguous. Germline V gene lookup returns CDR1 SEHNR and CDR2 FQNEAQ (reference sequence). Trimming pared 6 bases from V and 0 bases from J, leaving 4 bases between. CDR3 length: 12 residues. The CDR3 spells CASSQSTDTQYF. The CDR3 nucleotides read TGTGCCAGCAGTCAAAGCACAGATACGCAGTATTTT. The full variable domain, its missing parts supplied by reference TRBV7-9 and TRBJ2-3, is DTGVSQNPRHKITKRGQNVTFRCDPISEHNRLYWYRQTLGQGPEFLTYFQNEAQLEKSRLLSDRFSAERPKGSFSTLEIQRTEQGDSAMYLCASSQSTDTQYFGPGTRLTVL.

V usage is TRBV2 and J usage is TRBJ2-5; tentatively, D is TRBD1 or TRBD2 (7 bases each). From germline, CDR1 is SNHLY and CDR2 FYNNEI. The CDR3 totals 13 residues. The V end lost 5 bases, the J end lost 5 bases, and 12 bases lay between the germline ends. CDR3 loop: CASSRQGGETQYF. The CDR3 DNA is TGTGCCAGCAGTCGACAGGGAGGGGAGACCCAGTACTTC.

This clone was observed a few times. The chain carries TRBV27 and TRBJ2-1, with 7 bases fitting TRBD1. Germline V lookup: CDR1 MNHEY, CDR2 SMNVEV (reference sequence). The CDR3 loop spans 12 amino acids. V lost 5 bases, J lost 9 bases, and 4 bases stayed unmatched. CDR3 in DNA: TGTGCCAGCAGTCCATACAGGGGTGAGCAGTTCTTC. This codes for CASSPYRGEQFF.

This clone was detected a few times. V and J are TRBV5-8 and TRBJ2-7, with TRBD2 as a possible D gene (5 bases). Trimming removed 4 bases at V and 4 bases at J, with 18 bases between. The CDR3 has 15 residues. The germline CDR1 and CDR2 sequences are SGHTS and YDEGEE. The CDR3 nucleotides read TGTGCCAGCAGCCCACTGGACCGAGCGGCTTACGAGCAGTACTTC. Its protein product is CASSPLDRAAYEQYF.

The CDR3 protein is CASSQEVVQLTGLAKNIQYF. The CDR3 coding sequence is TGCGCCAGCAGCCAAGAGGTGGTACAATTAACAGGGTTAGCCAAAAACATTCAGTACTTC. The J gene is TRBJ2-4, the V gene TRBV4-3; TRBD1 is a possible D gene (6 bases). The CDR3 is made up of 20 amino acids. Trimming took off 0 bases at V and 0 bases at J, with 21 bases between the two ends. Germline CDR1 is LGHNA and CDR2 is YSLEER.

The rearrangement uses TRBV29-1 and TRBJ2-3; D not certain. This CDR3 is built from 12 residues. Germline V CDR1 and CDR2: SQVTM, ANQGSEA. V lost 4 bases and J lost 6, with 11 bases in between. The CDR3 region is CSVVIAGDTQYF. The CDR3 DNA reads TGCAGCGTTGTCATCGCCGGGGATACGCAGTATTTT.

This chain joins TRBV5-1 and TRBJ2-3; 9 nucleotides agree with TRBD2. The trim removed 0 bases at V and 2 bases at J, leaving 4 bases unmatched. CDR1 is SGHRS, CDR2 YFSETQ, per germline. The CDR3 length is 16 residues. The CDR3 reads CASSLGLAGITDTQYF. DNA for the CDR3: TGCGCCAGCAGCTTGGGCCTAGCGGGGATCACAGATACGCAGTATTTT. The entire variable domain, with the rest obtained from reference TRBV5-1 and TRBJ2-3, is as follows: KAGVTQTPRYLIKTRGQQVTLSCSPISGHRSVSWYQQTPGQGLQFLFEYFSETQRNKGNFPGRFSGRQFSNSRSEMNVSTLELGDSALYLCASSLGLAGITDTQYFGPGTRLTVL.

This sequence joins TRBV19 and TRBJ2-1; D is perhaps TRBD1 or TRBD2 (5 bases each). Germline lookup yields CDR1 LNHDA and CDR2 SQIVND (reference sequence). V shed 4 bases and J shed 4 bases, with 14 bases lying between them. This CDR3 comprises 15 residues. The CDR3 is CASSTSGTIYNEQFF. CDR3 DNA sequence: TGTGCCAGTAGTACCTCCGGGACGATTTACAATGAGCAGTTCTTC.

V usage is TRBV4-3 and J usage is TRBJ2-3; D uncertain. CDR1 is LGHNA and CDR2 is YSLEER in the germline V gene. Trimming stripped 1 base from V and 3 bases from J, with 8 bases between. The CDR3 consists of 14 residues. In nucleotides, the CDR3 is TGCGCCAGCAGCCAAGGCTCGAGGACAGATACGCAGTATTTT. It codes for CASSQGSRTDTQYF.

The chain recombines TRBV19 with TRBJ1-1; weak D call: TRBD1 (6 bases). The CDR3 totals 13 residues. The V and J ends lost 6 bases and 5 bases respectively, with 13 bases between them. Germline V CDR1 and CDR2: LNHDA, SQIVND (reference sequence). CDR3 amino acids: CASRRGGRTEAFF. DNA of the CDR3: TGTGCCAGTAGGAGGGGGGGGCGAACTGAAGCTTTCTTT.

The chain has TRBV2 and TRBJ2-1; D call uncertain. Between the trimmed V and J ends, which lost 10 bases and 4 bases, there was a span of 17 bases. Germline CDR1 SNHLY, CDR2 FYNNEI. The CDR3 runs 14 residues. CDR3 in amino acids: CAKAVGTAYNEQFF. In DNA, the CDR3 is TGTGCCAAAGCAGTGGGAACAGCTTACAATGAGCAGTTCTTC. The entire variable domain, with the rest obtained from reference TRBV2 and TRBJ2-1, is as follows: EPEVTQTPSHQVTQMGQEVILRCVPISNHLYFYWYRQILGQKVEFLVSFYNNEISEKSEIFDDQFSVERPDGSNFTLKIRSTKLEDSAMYFCAKAVGTAYNEQFFGPGTRLTVL.

The CDR3 loop is CASRTSTDTQYF. The DNA for the CDR3 is TGTGCCAGTAGGACCTCTACAGATACGCAGTATTTT. The V call is TRBV19, the J call TRBJ2-3; no firm D call. V was trimmed by 6 bases and J by 3 bases, leaving 7 bases between them. Germline lookup yields CDR1 LNHDA and CDR2 SQIVND (reference sequence). This CDR3 is 12 amino acids long.

This clone has just a few counts. The V gene is TRBV30, the J gene TRBJ1-2; maybe TRBD1 (5 bases). The CDR3 length is 13 residues. Trimming removed 2 bases from V and 3 bases from J, with 10 bases in between. The germline V gene has CDR1 GTSNPN and CDR2 SVGIG (reference sequence). The CDR3 loop reads CAWSHTGDYGYTF. As DNA, the CDR3 is TGTGCCTGGAGTCACACAGGAGACTATGGCTACACCTTC.

Remarks on this clone: At one boundary the junction diverges from the germline segment, which might be a read error. The V gene is TRBV7-7, the J gene TRBJ1-1; D gene ambiguous. Germline V gene sequence: CDR1 SSHAT, CDR2 FNYEAQ (reference sequence). The CDR3 consists of 13 residues. CDR3 sequence (DNA): TGTGCTAGCAGCTTAAATGTAGGCACTGAAGCTTTCTTT. This codes for CASSLNVGTEAFF.

V gene TRBV7-6 combines with J gene TRBJ2-7; 11 bases are a match to TRBD2. CDR3 size: 16 residues. Germline V gene lookup returns CDR1 SGHVS and CDR2 FNYEAQ. J was trimmed by 0 bases and V by 5 bases; bases with no gene match: 6. The CDR3 DNA is TGTGCCAGCAGCGCCGGACTAGCGGGCGACTCCTACGAGCAGTACTTC. Translation gives CASSAGLAGDSYEQYF.

The V call is TRBV19, the J call TRBJ2-2, with D possibly TRBD2 on 7 matching bases. Germline lookup yields CDR1 LNHDA and CDR2 SQIVND (reference sequence). The CDR3 extends over 17 amino acids. The ends were cut back, 5 bases at V and 0 bases at J, with 16 bases in the middle. The CDR3 loop reads CASSGTTGPPNTGELFF. DNA for the CDR3: TGTGCCAGTAGTGGGACTACAGGGCCCCCGAACACCGGGGAGCTGTTTTTT.

The chain uses TRBV4-2 and TRBJ1-6; D is uncertain. Germline V gives CDR1 LGHNA, CDR2 YNFKEQ. This CDR3 spans 17 amino acids. Trimming stripped 5 bases from V and 5 bases from J, with 19 bases between. CDR3 nucleotides: TGTGCCAGCAGCTTGGGTGGGAATAGGCAACATAATTCACCCCTCCACTTT. This codes for CASSLGGNRQHNSPLHF.

CDR3 sequence (DNA): TGCGCCAGCAGCTTGCGGACAGGCCCGAACACTGAAGCTTTCTTT. Its translation: CASSLRTGPNTEAFF. The chain uses TRBV5-1 and TRBJ1-1, with 7 positions matching TRBD1. CDR1 is SGHRS, CDR2 YFSETQ, per germline. CDR3 length equals 15 residues. Unmatched junction bases numbered 4, after V lost 1 base and J lost 1 base.

The J gene is TRBJ2-7, the V gene TRBV7-7; D remains unclear. V was shortened by 5 bases and J by 0 bases, with 5 bases between the two germline ends. Germline V gene lookup returns CDR1 SSHAT and CDR2 FNYEAQ (reference sequence). The CDR3 extends over 12 amino acids. CDR3 in DNA: TGTGCCAGCAGCCCCAACTCCTACGAGCAGTACTTC. The encoded protein is CASSPNSYEQYF.

This clone occurred a few times. The V gene is TRBV2, the J gene TRBJ2-7, with 9 bases identical to TRBD1. The CDR3 extends over 13 amino acids. In germline, CDR1 is SNHLY, CDR2 FYNNEI. The V and J ends lost 5 bases and 3 bases, in that order; junction bases with no gene match: 2. The CDR3 DNA reads TGTGCCAGCAGTAAGGACAGGGGCTACGAGCAGTACTTC. Translating gives CASSKDRGYEQYF.

CDR3 DNA sequence: TGTGCCAGTACAGGACAGGACGACTATGGCTACACCTTC. This sequence encodes CASTGQDDYGYTF. The chain joins TRBV19 to TRBJ1-2; 7 bases are shared with TRBD1. The CDR3 sequence is 13 residues long. Unmatched junction bases numbered 5, after V lost 7 bases and J lost 3 bases. CDR1 and CDR2 (germline): LNHDA, SQIVND (reference sequence).

This clone is a singleton in its sample. The J gene is TRBJ2-7, the V gene TRBV11-2, with 10 bases identical to TRBD1. Germline CDR1 and CDR2: SGHAT and FQNNGV. Trimming cost V 1 base and J 9 bases; bases outside gene matches: 6. The CDR3 is 14 residues long. As DNA, the CDR3 is TGTGCCAGCAGCTTAGCGGGACAGGGGTATATGCAGTACTTC. It codes for CASSLAGQGYMQYF.

The chain joins TRBV2 to TRBJ2-1, with D perhaps TRBD2 (6 bases). The CDR3 has 11 residues. The germline V gene has CDR1 SNHLY and CDR2 FYNNEI. Trimming pared 8 bases from V and 9 bases from J, leaving 11 bases between. CDR3 nucleotides: TGTGCCAGCTATAACGGGGGTGAGCAGTTCTTC. This sequence encodes CASYNGGEQFF.